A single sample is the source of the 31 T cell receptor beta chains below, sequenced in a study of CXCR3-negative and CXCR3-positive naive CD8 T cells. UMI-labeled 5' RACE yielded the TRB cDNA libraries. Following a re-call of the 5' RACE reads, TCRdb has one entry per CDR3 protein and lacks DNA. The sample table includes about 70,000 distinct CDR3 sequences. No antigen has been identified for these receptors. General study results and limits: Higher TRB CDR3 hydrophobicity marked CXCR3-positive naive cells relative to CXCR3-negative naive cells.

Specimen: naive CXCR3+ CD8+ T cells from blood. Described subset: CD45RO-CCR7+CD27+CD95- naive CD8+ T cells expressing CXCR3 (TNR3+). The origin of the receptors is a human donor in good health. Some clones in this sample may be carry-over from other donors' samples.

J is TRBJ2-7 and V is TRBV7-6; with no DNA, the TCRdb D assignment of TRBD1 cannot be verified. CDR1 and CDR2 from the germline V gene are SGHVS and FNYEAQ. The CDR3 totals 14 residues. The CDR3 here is CASSLSPSTYEQYF.

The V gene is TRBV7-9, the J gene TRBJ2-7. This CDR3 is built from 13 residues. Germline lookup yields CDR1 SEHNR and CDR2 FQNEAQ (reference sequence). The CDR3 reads CASSLDFLYEQYF. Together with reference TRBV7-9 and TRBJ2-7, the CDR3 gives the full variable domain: DTGVSQNPRHKITKRGQNVTFRCDPISEHNRLYWYRQTLGQGPEFLTYFQNEAQLEKSRLLSDRFSAERPKGSFSTLEIQRTEQGDSAMYLCASSLDFLYEQYFGPGTRLTVT.

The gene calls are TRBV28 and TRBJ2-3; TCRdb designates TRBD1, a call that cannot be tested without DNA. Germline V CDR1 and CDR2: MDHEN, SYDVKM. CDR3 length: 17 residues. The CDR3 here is CASSFGGGPGGTDTQYF.

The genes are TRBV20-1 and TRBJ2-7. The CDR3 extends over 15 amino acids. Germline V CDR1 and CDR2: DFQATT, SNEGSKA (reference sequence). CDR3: CSARDVRYERAEQYF.

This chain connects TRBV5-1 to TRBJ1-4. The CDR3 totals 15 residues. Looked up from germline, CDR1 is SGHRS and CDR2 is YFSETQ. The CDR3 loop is CASSFWGGSDEKLFF.

Here the CDR3 reads CAISEPLPGSGEYYEQYF. V is TRBV10-3 and J is TRBJ2-7; TCRdb's assignment of TRBD1 cannot be checked, as there is no DNA. Germline V gene lookup returns CDR1 ENHRY and CDR2 SYGVKD. CDR3 length equals 18 residues.

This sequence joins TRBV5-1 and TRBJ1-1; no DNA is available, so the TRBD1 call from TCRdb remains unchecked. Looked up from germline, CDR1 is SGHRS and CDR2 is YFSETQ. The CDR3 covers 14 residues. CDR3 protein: CASREGATNTEAFF.

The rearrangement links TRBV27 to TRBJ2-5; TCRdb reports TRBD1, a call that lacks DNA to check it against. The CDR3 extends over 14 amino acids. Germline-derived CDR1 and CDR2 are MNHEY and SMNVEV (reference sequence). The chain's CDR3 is CASSLNGGQETQYF.

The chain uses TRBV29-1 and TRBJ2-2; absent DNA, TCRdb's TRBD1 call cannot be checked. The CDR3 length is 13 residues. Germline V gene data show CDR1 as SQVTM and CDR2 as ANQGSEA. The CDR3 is CSGDIENTGELFF.

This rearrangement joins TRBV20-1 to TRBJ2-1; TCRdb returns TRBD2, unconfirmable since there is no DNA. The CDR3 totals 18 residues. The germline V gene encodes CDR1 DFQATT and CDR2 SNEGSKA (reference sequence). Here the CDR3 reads CSARSASGGRDSYNEQFF.

The CDR3 loop is CASSDGGGTDTQYF. The chain is built from TRBV6-4 and TRBJ2-3; TCRdb picks TRBD2, but there is no DNA to check that call. Germline values: CDR1 MRHNA, CDR2 SNTAGT. The CDR3 has 14 residues.

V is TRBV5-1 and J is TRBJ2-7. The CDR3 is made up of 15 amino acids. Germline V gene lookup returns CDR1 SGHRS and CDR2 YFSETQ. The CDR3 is CASSLDSLSSYEQYF.

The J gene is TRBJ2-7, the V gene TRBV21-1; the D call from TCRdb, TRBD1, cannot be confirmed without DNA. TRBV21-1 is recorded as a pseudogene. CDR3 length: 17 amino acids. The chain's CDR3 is CASSPHPPLAGGYEQYF.

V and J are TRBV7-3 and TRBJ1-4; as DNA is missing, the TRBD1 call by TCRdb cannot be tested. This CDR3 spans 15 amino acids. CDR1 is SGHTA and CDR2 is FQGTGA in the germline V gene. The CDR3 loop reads CASSLNGGTNEKLFF. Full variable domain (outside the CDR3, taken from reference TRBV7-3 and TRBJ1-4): GAGVSQTPSNKVTEKGKYVELRCDPISGHTALYWYRQSLGQGPEFLIYFQGTGAADDSGLPNDRFFAVRPEGSVSTLKIQRTERGDSAVYLCASSLNGGTNEKLFFGSGTQLSVL.

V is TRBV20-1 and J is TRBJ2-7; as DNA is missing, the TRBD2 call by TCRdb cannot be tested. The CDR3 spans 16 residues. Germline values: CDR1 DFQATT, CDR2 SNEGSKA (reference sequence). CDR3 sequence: CSARESAGGFGYEQYF.

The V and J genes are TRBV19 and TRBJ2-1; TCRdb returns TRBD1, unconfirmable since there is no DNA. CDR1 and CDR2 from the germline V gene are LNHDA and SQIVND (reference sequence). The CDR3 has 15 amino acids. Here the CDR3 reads CASSMIGTEYNEQFF. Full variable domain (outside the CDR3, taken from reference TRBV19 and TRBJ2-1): DGGITQSPKYLFRKEGQNVTLSCEQNLNHDAMYWYRQDPGQGLRLIYYSQIVNDFQKGDIAEGYSVSREKKESFPLTVTSAQKNPTAFYLCASSMIGTEYNEQFFGPGTRLTVL.

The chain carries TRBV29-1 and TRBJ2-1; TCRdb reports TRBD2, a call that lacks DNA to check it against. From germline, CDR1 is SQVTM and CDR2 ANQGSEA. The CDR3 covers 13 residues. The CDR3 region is CSVDTGGMDEQFF.

The CDR3 here is CSVEQLDSANYGYTF. This rearrangement joins TRBV29-1 to TRBJ1-2; the D call of TRBD1 rests on TCRdb alone, since no DNA is present to check it. Germline V gives CDR1 SQVTM, CDR2 ANQGSEA. The CDR3 sequence is 15 residues long.

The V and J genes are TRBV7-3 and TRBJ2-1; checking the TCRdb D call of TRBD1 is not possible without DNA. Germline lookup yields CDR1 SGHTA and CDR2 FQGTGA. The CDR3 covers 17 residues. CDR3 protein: CASSNPGTGVGYNEQFF.

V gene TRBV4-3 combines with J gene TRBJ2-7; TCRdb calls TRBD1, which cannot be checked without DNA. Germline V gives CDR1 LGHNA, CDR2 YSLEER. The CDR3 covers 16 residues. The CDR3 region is CASSQIAGGPPYEQYF.

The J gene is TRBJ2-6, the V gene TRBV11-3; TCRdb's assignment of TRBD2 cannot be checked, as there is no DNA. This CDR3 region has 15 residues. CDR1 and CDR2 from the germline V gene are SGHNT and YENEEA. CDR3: CASSLRASGANVLTF.

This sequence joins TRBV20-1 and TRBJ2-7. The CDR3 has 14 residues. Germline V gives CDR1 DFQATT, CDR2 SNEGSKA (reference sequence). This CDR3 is CSARDDGSSYEQYF.

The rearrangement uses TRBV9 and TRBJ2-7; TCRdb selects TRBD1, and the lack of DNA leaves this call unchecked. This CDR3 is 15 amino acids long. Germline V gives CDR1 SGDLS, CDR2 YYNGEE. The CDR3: CASSESSDRVYEQYF. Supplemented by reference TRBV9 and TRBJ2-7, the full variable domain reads DSGVTQTPKHLITATGQRVTLRCSPRSGDLSVYWYQQSLDQGLQFLIQYYNGEERAKGNILERFSAQQFPDLHSELNLSSLELGDSALYFCASSESSDRVYEQYFGPGTRLTVT.

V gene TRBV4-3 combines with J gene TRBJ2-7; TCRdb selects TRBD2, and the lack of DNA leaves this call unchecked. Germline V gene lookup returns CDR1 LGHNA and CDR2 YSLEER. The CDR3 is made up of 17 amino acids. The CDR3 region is CASSQSQRGATLSEQYF.

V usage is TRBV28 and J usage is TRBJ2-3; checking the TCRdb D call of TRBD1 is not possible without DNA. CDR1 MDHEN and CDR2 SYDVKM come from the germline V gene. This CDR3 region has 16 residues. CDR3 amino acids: CASRTFEGIRTDTQYF.

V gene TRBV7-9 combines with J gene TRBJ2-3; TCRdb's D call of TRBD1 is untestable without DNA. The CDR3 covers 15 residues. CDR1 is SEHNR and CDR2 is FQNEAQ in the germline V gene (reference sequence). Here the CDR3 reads CASSQRASPGGTQYF. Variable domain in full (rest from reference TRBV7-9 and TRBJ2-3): DTGVSQNPRHKITKRGQNVTFRCDPISEHNRLYWYRQTLGQGPEFLTYFQNEAQLEKSRLLSDRFSAERPKGSFSTLEIQRTEQGDSAMYLCASSQRASPGGTQYFGPGTRLTVL.

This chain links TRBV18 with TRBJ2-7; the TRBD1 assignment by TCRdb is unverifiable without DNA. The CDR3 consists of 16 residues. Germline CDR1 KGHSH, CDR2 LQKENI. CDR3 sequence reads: CASSPKAAPLSYEQYF.

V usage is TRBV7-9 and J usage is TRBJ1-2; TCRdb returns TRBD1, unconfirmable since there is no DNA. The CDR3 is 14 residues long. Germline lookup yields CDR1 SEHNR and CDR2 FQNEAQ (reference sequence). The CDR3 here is CASSAPGQGNGYTF.

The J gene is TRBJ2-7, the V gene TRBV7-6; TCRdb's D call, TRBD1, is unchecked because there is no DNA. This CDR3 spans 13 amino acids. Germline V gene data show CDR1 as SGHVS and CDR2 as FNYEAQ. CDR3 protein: CASRGDENYEQYF.

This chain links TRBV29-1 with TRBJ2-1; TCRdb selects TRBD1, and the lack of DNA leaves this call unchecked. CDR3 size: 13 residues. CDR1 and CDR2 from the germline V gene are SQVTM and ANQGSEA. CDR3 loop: CSVDQGRLNEQFF.

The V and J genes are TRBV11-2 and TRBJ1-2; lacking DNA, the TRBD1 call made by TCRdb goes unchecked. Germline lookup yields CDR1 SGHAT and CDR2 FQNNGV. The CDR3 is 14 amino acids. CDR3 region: CASSSGTGLYGYTF.